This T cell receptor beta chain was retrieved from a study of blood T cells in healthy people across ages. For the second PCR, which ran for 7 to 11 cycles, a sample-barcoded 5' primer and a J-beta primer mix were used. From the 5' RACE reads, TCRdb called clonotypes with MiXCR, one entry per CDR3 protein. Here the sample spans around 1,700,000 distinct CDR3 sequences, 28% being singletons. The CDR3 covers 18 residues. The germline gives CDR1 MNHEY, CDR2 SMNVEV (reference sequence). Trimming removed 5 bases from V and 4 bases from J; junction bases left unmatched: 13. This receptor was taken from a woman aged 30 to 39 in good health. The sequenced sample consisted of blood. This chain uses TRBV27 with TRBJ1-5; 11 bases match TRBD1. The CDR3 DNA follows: TGTGCCAGCAGTGCCCGGACAGGGGGCTTACAAGATAATCAGCCCCAGCATTTT. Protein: CASSARTGGLQDNQPQHF.